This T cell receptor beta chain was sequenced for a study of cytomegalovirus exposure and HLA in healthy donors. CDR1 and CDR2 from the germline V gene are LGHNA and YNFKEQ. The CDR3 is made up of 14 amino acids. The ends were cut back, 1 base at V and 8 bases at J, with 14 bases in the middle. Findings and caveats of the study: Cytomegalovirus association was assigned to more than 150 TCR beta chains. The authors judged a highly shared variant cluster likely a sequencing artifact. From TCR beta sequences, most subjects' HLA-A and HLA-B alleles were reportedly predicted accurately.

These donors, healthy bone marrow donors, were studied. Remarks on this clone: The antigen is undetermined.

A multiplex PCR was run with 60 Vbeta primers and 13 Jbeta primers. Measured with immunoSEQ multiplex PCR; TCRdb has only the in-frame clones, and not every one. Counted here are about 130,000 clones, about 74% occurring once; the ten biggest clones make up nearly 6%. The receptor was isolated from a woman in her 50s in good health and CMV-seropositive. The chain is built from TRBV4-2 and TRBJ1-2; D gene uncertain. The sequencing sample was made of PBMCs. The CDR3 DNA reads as TGTGCCAGCAGCCAAGGATATTCGGGCGGGGGCTACACCTTC. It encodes CASSQGYSGGGYTF.